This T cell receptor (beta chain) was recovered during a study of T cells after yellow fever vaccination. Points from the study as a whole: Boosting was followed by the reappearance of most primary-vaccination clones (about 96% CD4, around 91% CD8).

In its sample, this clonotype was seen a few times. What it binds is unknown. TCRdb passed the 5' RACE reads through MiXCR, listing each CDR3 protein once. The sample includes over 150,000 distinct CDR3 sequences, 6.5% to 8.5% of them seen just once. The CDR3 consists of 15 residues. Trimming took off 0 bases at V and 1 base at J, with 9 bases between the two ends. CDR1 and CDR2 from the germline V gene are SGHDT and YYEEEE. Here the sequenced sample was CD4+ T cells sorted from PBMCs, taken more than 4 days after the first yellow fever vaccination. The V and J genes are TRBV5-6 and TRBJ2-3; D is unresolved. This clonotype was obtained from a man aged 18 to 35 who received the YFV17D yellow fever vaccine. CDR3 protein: CASSLVVSGTDTQYF. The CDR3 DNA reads TGTGCCAGCAGCTTGGTGGTCTCCGGCACAGATACGCAGTATTTT.